This entry lists 29 T cell receptor beta chains sequenced from one sample in a study of cytomegalovirus exposure and HLA in healthy donors. Both 60 Vbeta primers and 13 Jbeta primers went into the PCR. The repertoire was sequenced with immunoSEQ multiplex PCR; TCRdb's copy has only in-frame clones and lacks some. The sample yields fewer than 300,000 clones, about nine tenths seen once. Specimen: PBMCs. The receptors stem from a man aged 35-49 years in good health and CMV-seropositive.

This clone was recorded a few times. The chain carries TRBV7-2 and TRBJ2-7; 10 nucleotides agree with TRBD1. V shed 1 base and J 2 bases; nucleotides not matched to a gene: 5. From germline, CDR1 is SGHTA and CDR2 FQGNSA. The CDR3 length is 16 residues. The CDR3 sequence is CASSLVGGTGAYEQYF. The DNA for the CDR3 is TGTGCCAGCAGCTTAGTGGGCGGGACAGGGGCCTACGAGCAGTACTTC.

The chain joins TRBV19 to TRBJ1-3; D is uncertain. Germline assignment: CDR1 LNHDA and CDR2 SQIVND (reference sequence). The CDR3 is 15 amino acids. The V end was cut by 2 bases, the J end by 4 bases, with 12 bases between. CDR3 residues: CASSINLGGGNTIYF. The CDR3 bases are TGTGCCAGTAGTATAAATCTAGGAGGCGGAAACACCATATATTTT.

The chain is built from TRBV4-1 and TRBJ1-4; D possibly corresponds to TRBD1 (5 bases). The CDR3 is made up of 14 amino acids. V was trimmed by 4 bases and J by 4 bases, leaving 10 bases between them. Looked up from germline, CDR1 is MGHRA and CDR2 is YSYEKL. For the CDR3, the DNA is TGCGCCAGCAGCCCCCGACAGTTTAATGAAAAACTGTTTTTT. Amino acids: CASSPRQFNEKLFF.

A few counts support this clone. The V call is TRBV5-1, the J call TRBJ2-5, with a possible D match to TRBD2 (5 bases). The closer fit of TRBJ2-7 to the DNA end suggests the J call may be wrong. CDR1 SGHRS and CDR2 YFSETQ come from the germline V gene. The CDR3 extends over 15 amino acids. The CDR3 protein is CASSLTAGPGNEQYF. The DNA of the CDR3 is TGCGCCAGCAGCTTGACGGCGGGTCCTGGGAACGAGCAGTACTTC.

The table lists this clone with a few counts. The chain carries TRBV6-1 and TRBJ2-5, with 9 bases lining up with TRBD2. After removal of 6 bases from V and 4 bases from J, the junction contained 6 bases not matched to a gene. The germline V gene encodes CDR1 MNHNS and CDR2 SASEGT. There are 14 residues in the CDR3. The CDR3 DNA reads as TGTGCCAGCAGGCGCGGGGGGGCGGGAGAGACCCAGTACTTC. Its translation is CASRRGGAGETQYF.

The chain combines TRBV7-2 with TRBJ1-5, with 8 bases lining up with TRBD1. The CDR3 has 17 amino acids. The V gene's germline CDR1 is SGHTA and CDR2 FQGNSA. Unmatched junction bases numbered 10, after V lost 5 bases and J lost 1 base. The CDR3 spells CASSLNRGYWSNQPQHF. DNA for the CDR3: TGTGCCAGCAGCCTCAACAGGGGGTATTGGAGCAATCAGCCCCAGCATTTT.

The chain recombines TRBV28 with TRBJ2-3; 12 nucleotides align to TRBD2. Germline V gene data show CDR1 as MDHEN and CDR2 as SYDVKM. The CDR3 spans 17 residues. Trimming cost V 2 bases and J 2 bases; bases outside gene matches: 5. This CDR3 is CASSLATSGRTTDTQYF. The CDR3 DNA sequence: TGTGCCAGCAGTTTAGCCACTAGCGGGAGGACCACAGATACGCAGTATTTT.

The chain uses TRBV6-4 and TRBJ2-1; TRBD1 is a possible D gene (5 bases). V gave up 7 bases and J gave up 5 bases, with 6 bases separating them. Germline values: CDR1 MRHNA, CDR2 SNTAGT. CDR3 length: 11 residues. The CDR3 sequence: CASKGDNEQFF. As DNA, the CDR3 is TGTGCCAGCAAAGGGGACAATGAGCAGTTCTTC.

The CDR3 sequence is CSVVAGLAYEQYF. CDR3 nucleotide sequence: TGCAGCGTGGTAGCGGGACTAGCCTACGAGCAGTACTTC. V is TRBV29-1 and J is TRBJ2-7; 8 nucleotides line up with TRBD2. Germline assignment: CDR1 SQVTM and CDR2 ANQGSEA. Trimming cost V 6 bases and J 2 bases; bases outside gene matches: 6. The CDR3 is made up of 13 amino acids.

This clone has a handful of counts. The chain carries TRBV4-3 and TRBJ1-4, with D tentatively TRBD1 (5 bases). V was pared by 5 bases and J by 5 bases, with 15 bases between. The CDR3 runs to 15 residues. Per the germline V gene, CDR1 is LGHNA and CDR2 is YSLEER. The CDR3 protein is CASSSRQYLNEKLFF. As DNA, the CDR3 is TGCGCCAGCAGCTCCCGACAGTACCTAAATGAAAAACTGTTTTTT.

The chain couples TRBV5-4 to TRBJ2-7, with 12 bases fitting TRBD1. V gave up 0 bases and J gave up 6 bases; unmatched junction bases: 7. This CDR3 spans 16 amino acids. The germline CDR1 and CDR2 sequences are SGHNT and YYREEE (reference sequence). The CDR3 region is CASSLGLGTGGLEQYF. CDR3 in DNA: TGTGCCAGCAGCTTGGGGCTAGGGACAGGGGGCCTCGAGCAGTACTTC.

The gene calls are TRBV6-5 and TRBJ2-5; 12 nucleotides line up with TRBD2. Per germline, CDR1 MNHEY and CDR2 SVGAGI. This CDR3 has 14 amino acids. Unmatched junction bases numbered 7, after V lost 5 bases and J lost 9 bases. Here the CDR3 reads CASSETSGSNAQYF. CDR3 in DNA: TGTGCCAGCAGTGAGACTAGCGGGAGTAATGCCCAGTACTTC.

This sequence joins TRBV6-5 and TRBJ2-1, with 9 bases identical to TRBD2. Per germline, CDR1 MNHEY and CDR2 SVGAGI. V was pared by 5 bases and J by 2 bases, with 4 bases of the junction left unmatched. This CDR3 is 15 amino acids long. The CDR3 region is CASSLLAGPYNEQFF. CDR3 coding DNA: TGTGCCAGCAGTCTGCTAGCGGGACCCTACAATGAGCAGTTCTTC.

This clone came up once. The chain has TRBV28 and TRBJ2-1; D uncertain. Between the trimmed V and J ends, which lost 7 bases and 6 bases, there was a span of 7 bases. CDR1 is MDHEN, CDR2 SYDVKM, per germline. This CDR3 contains 11 residues. CDR3 DNA: TGTGCCAGCATCCACAGCAATGAGCAGTTCTTC. This encodes CASIHSNEQFF.

Note on this clone: The sample contains more than one DNA sequence encoding this CDR3. The chain employs TRBV2 and TRBJ2-7, with TRBD1 matching over 7 bases. The CDR3 sequence is 15 residues long. The V segment lost 3 bases and the J segment 3 bases; nucleotides outside the gene matches: 8. Germline-derived CDR1 and CDR2 are SNHLY and FYNNEI. The CDR3: CASSDGRQGVYEQYF. CDR3 sequence (DNA): TGTGCCAGCAGTGATGGTCGCCAGGGGGTCTACGAGCAGTACTTC.

This clone was picked up a small number of times. The chain recombines TRBV7-9 with TRBJ1-1; D is undetermined. CDR1 is SEHNR and CDR2 is FQNEAQ in the germline V gene (reference sequence). The CDR3 consists of 12 residues. The V and J ends lost 5 bases and 8 bases respectively, with 12 bases between them. Here the CDR3 DNA reads TGTGCCAGCAGCCCATCGGGCGGGGAAGCTTTCTTT. Residues: CASSPSGGEAFF.

The V call is TRBV11-3, the J call TRBJ2-2; 10 bases map to TRBD2. This CDR3 comprises 16 residues. The junction had 9 bases not matched to a gene; V was cut back by 5 bases and J by 6 bases. Germline CDR1 reads SGHNT; CDR2 reads YENEEA. As DNA, the CDR3 is TGTGCCAGCAGCCAGCGGGGGACTAGCGAAGCCGGGGAGCTGTTTTTT. The encoded protein is CASSQRGTSEAGELFF.

The genes are TRBV7-9 and TRBJ1-2, with a possible D match to TRBD1 (6 bases). V dropped 4 bases and J dropped 7 bases, with 16 bases sitting between them. Germline assignment: CDR1 SEHNR and CDR2 FQNEAQ (reference sequence). The CDR3 is 14 amino acids. CDR3: CASSSPLGAGGYTF. DNA for the CDR3: TGTGCCAGCAGCTCCCCCTTGGGGGCAGGTGGCTACACCTTC.

With respect to this clone: Relative to the germline gene, one junction end is altered; a read error may explain this. The V call is TRBV7-9, the J call TRBJ1-5; D may be TRBD1 (5 bases). Germline-derived CDR1 and CDR2 are SEHNR and FQNEAQ (reference sequence). The CDR3 is 15 residues long. The CDR3 nucleotides read TGTTCCAGCAGCCTGGGGGGAGCGCACAATCAGCCCCAGCATTTT. Translating gives CSSSLGGAHNQPQHF.

This clone appeared once. The genes are TRBV25-1 and TRBJ2-3, with a weak D call TRBD2 (6 bases). CDR1 and CDR2 from the germline V gene are MGHDK and SYGVNS. V lost 6 bases to trimming and J lost 2 bases, with 12 bases between them. The CDR3 sequence is 14 residues long. The CDR3: CASSLLAATDTQYF. The CDR3, as DNA: TGTGCCAGCAGCCTCTTAGCGGCCACAGATACGCAGTATTTT.

This chain uses TRBV18 with TRBJ2-5; 12 positions agree with TRBD1. The CDR3 contains 16 residues. The junction had 3 bases not matched to a gene; V was cut back by 2 bases and J by 2 bases. Per germline, CDR1 KGHSH and CDR2 LQKENI. The CDR3 sequence is CASSPWDRGPQETQYF. CDR3 nucleotides: TGTGCCAGCTCACCATGGGACAGGGGGCCTCAAGAGACCCAGTACTTC.

The chain uses TRBV18 and TRBJ2-5; 13 positions match TRBD2. The length of the CDR3 is 17 residues. CDR1 is KGHSH and CDR2 is LQKENI in the germline V gene. V lost 0 bases, J lost 0 bases, and 1 base stayed unmatched. In DNA form, the CDR3 reads TGTGCCAGCTCACCACCGGGACTAGCGGGGTACCAAGAGACCCAGTACTTC. Residues: CASSPPGLAGYQETQYF.

The rearrangement uses TRBV7-3 and TRBJ2-7, with 8 bases that match TRBD1. The CDR3 is made up of 16 amino acids. Trimming took 2 bases from V and 5 from J; bases not matched to a gene: 11. Germline-derived CDR1 and CDR2 are SGHTA and FQGTGA. The CDR3 spells CASSLLPSTGGNEQYF. CDR3 DNA: TGTGCCAGCAGCTTACTCCCCAGCACAGGGGGTAACGAGCAGTACTTC.

The V call is TRBV11-2, the J call TRBJ2-1; a weak D match, TRBD2 (6 bases). V lost 7 bases and J lost 1, with 17 bases in between. This CDR3 contains 16 residues. Germline CDR1 and CDR2: SGHAT and FQNNGV. The CDR3: CASKSFRGESYNEQFF. CDR3 coding DNA: TGTGCCAGCAAGTCTTTCCGCGGGGAGTCCTACAATGAGCAGTTCTTC.

V gene TRBV6-6 combines with J gene TRBJ1-4; D is unclear. Germline-derived CDR1 and CDR2 are MNHNY and SVGAGI (reference sequence). Trimming removed 7 bases from V and 4 bases from J, with 13 bases in between. CDR3 size: 14 residues. CDR3 in DNA: TGTGCCAGCACCACGGAGGGAAGTAATGAAAAACTGTTTTTT. Its translation is CASTTEGSNEKLFF.

The rearrangement uses TRBV11-2 and TRBJ2-2, with D maybe TRBD2 (6 bases). The V end was cut by 4 bases, the J end by 0 bases, with 21 bases between. Germline CDR1 is SGHAT and CDR2 is FQNNGV. This CDR3 contains 19 residues. The DNA for the CDR3 is TGTGCCAGCAGCTCCCCGAAGGTGCTAGCGCCTCCGAACACCGGGGAGCTGTTTTTT. Its protein product is CASSSPKVLAPPNTGELFF.

This rearrangement joins TRBV10-3 to TRBJ2-7, with D possibly matching TRBD2 (5 bases). Between the trimmed V and J ends, which lost 0 bases and 2 bases, there was a span of 14 bases. Germline CDR1 and CDR2: ENHRY and SYGVKD. The CDR3 length is 16 residues. CDR3 loop: CAISESADSPAYEQYF. For the CDR3, the DNA is TGTGCCATCAGTGAGTCGGCGGACTCACCGGCCTACGAGCAGTACTTC.

The chain's CDR3 is CASSSRGDYGYTF. DNA for the CDR3: TGTGCCAGCAGTTCCAGGGGAGACTATGGCTACACCTTC. V gene TRBV27 combines with J gene TRBJ1-2, with a weak D call TRBD1 (6 bases). The germline CDR1 and CDR2 sequences are MNHEY and SMNVEV (reference sequence). There are 13 residues in the CDR3. V was clipped by 4 bases and J by 3 bases, with 9 bases between them.

The V gene is TRBV6-4, the J gene TRBJ2-7; D call uncertain. The CDR3 is 13 residues long. With 6 bases removed from V and 6 bases from J, the gap between germline ends came to 15 bases. CDR1 and CDR2 (germline): MRHNA, SNTAGT. The CDR3 loop is CASSVQRSTEQYF. CDR3 sequence (DNA): TGTGCCAGCAGCGTCCAGCGATCCACCGAGCAGTACTTC.